Listed here are 9 T cell receptor beta chains from one sample, sequenced in a study of CD39 and CD103 CD8 tumor-infiltrating T cells. Profiling relied on immunoSEQ multiplex PCR, and the TCRdb table lists in-frame clones only, not all of them. The sample comprises approximately 730 clones, approximately 77% of which are singletons, and about 14% rests with the top ten. Input material: CD39- CD103+ CD8+ T cells sorted from the tumor. Subset indicated: CD103+CD39- single-positive CD45RA- CD8 T cells. The receptor source for this set is a human donor with head and neck squamous cell carcinoma.

The CDR3 DNA follows: TGTGCCACCAACGACGGACAGGGCGTCACTGAAGCTTTCTTT. The encoded protein is CATNDGQGVTEAFF. The rearrangement joins TRBV15 to TRBJ1-1, with 8 bases fitting TRBD1. In germline, CDR1 is LNHNV, CDR2 YYDKDF (reference sequence). The CDR3 covers 14 residues. V lost 7 bases to trimming and J lost 4 bases; unmatched junction nucleotides: 8.

The V call is TRBV30, the J call TRBJ2-5, with D perhaps TRBD1 or TRBD2 (5 bases each). The germline V and J ends were trimmed by 0 bases and 9 bases, with 17 bases remaining between them. There are 14 residues in the CDR3. Per germline, CDR1 GTSNPN and CDR2 SVGIG (reference sequence). CDR3 sequence reads: CAWSVPGTLFPQYF. Here the CDR3 DNA reads TGTGCCTGGAGTGTACCAGGGACCCTTTTTCCCCAGTACTTC. Based on the CDR3 plus reference TRBV30 and TRBJ2-5, the full variable domain is SQTIHQWPATLVQPVGSPLSLECTVEGTSNPNLYWYRQAAGRGLQLLFYSVGIGQISSEVPQNLSASRPQDRQFILSSKKLLLSDSGFYLCAWSVPGTLFPQYFGPGTRLLVL.

The chain joins TRBV2 to TRBJ1-6, with D unresolved. Germline values: CDR1 SNHLY, CDR2 FYNNEI. The CDR3 is 15 residues long. V gave up 6 bases and J gave up 0 bases, with 9 bases separating them. CDR3 loop: CASREHSSYNSPLHF. The CDR3 bases are TGTGCCAGCAGGGAACATAGCTCCTATAATTCACCCCTCCACTTT.

This chain links TRBV2 with TRBJ1-5; 7 nucleotides agree with TRBD1. CDR3 length: 15 amino acids. CDR1 SNHLY and CDR2 FYNNEI come from the germline V gene. V shed 2 bases and J 4 bases; nucleotides not matched to a gene: 5. The CDR3 nucleotides are TGTGCCAGCAGTGAATGGACAGGAACTAATCAGCCCCAGCATTTT. Its protein is CASSEWTGTNQPQHF.

V is TRBV5-4 and J is TRBJ1-4; D is perhaps TRBD1 (6 bases). Germline CDR1 and CDR2: SGHNT and YYREEE (reference sequence). The CDR3 spans 14 residues. V shed 2 bases and J shed 4 bases, with 9 bases lying between them. CDR3 bases: TGTGCCAGCAGCTTAGGGGGAGTTAATGAAAAACTGTTTTTT. Translated, it gives CASSLGGVNEKLFF.

In its sample, this clone is hyperexpanded. The chain combines TRBV27 with TRBJ1-4; D gene uncertain. The CDR3 extends over 16 amino acids. V gave up 3 bases and J gave up 5 bases, with 16 bases separating them. Looked up from germline, CDR1 is MNHEY and CDR2 is SMNVEV (reference sequence). CDR3 residues: CASSLSRGPINEKLFF. The CDR3 DNA reads as TGTGCCAGCAGTTTGAGCCGAGGCCCCATAAATGAAAAACTGTTTTTT. Supplemented by reference TRBV27 and TRBJ1-4, the full variable domain reads EAQVTQNPRYLITVTGKKLTVTCSQNMNHEYMSWYRQDPGLGLRQIYYSMNVEVTDKGDVPEGYKVSRKEKRNFPLILESPSPNQTSLYFCASSLSRGPINEKLFFGSGTQLSVL.

V gene TRBV5-6 combines with J gene TRBJ1-5; TRBD1 might be the D (5 bases). V was trimmed by 4 bases and J by 1 base, leaving 15 bases between them. The CDR3 runs to 16 residues. Germline assignment: CDR1 SGHDT and CDR2 YYEEEE. The chain's CDR3 is CASSASPGASNQPQHF. In DNA form, the CDR3 reads TGTGCCAGCAGCGCGTCCCCCGGGGCGAGCAATCAGCCCCAGCATTTT.

This clone has a handful of counts. The rearrangement uses TRBV2 and TRBJ1-5; D not resolved. CDR1 and CDR2 (germline): SNHLY, FYNNEI. The V end was cut by 4 bases, the J end by 10 bases, with 8 bases between. The CDR3 totals 11 residues. CDR3 sequence (DNA): TGTGCCAGCAGTGCCGGGGAACCCCAGCATTTT. Translated: CASSAGEPQHF.

This chain joins TRBV7-3 and TRBJ2-3; 10 bases map to TRBD2. Germline loops: CDR1 SGHTA, CDR2 FQGTGA. With 2 bases clipped from V and 2 bases from J, the junction kept 4 bases outside the gene matches. The CDR3 contains 16 residues. DNA for the CDR3: TGTGCCAGCAGCTTATTTAGCGGGGGGTTCACAGATACGCAGTATTTT. It yields the protein CASSLFSGGFTDTQYF.